This T cell receptor (beta chain) was recorded in a study of blood T cell repertoires in COVID-19. At the level of the study: Sample material is recorded as cDNA or gDNA derived from T cells, B-cell-depleted T cells, or PBMCs.

Sequencing used immunoSEQ multiplex PCR; TCRdb keeps in-frame clones, though not all of them. Of 200,000 or so clones in the sample, around 83% were seen once. The germline V gene encodes CDR1 SGHAT and CDR2 FQNNGV. With 8 bases clipped from V and 5 bases from J, the junction kept 5 bases outside the gene matches. This CDR3 comprises 12 residues. J is TRBJ2-7 and V is TRBV11-2, with 8 bases aligning to TRBD1. The sequence was obtained from a woman aged 40 to 50 with acute COVID-19. Input material: PBMCs or T cells enriched from blood (not recorded which). The CDR3 coding sequence is TGTGCCAGCGGGAACAGGGGGAACGAGCAGTACTTC. Translation gives CASGNRGNEQYF.